This T cell receptor beta chain was captured in a study of T cell responses to AZD1222 COVID-19 vaccine. Study conclusions and caveats: Two AZD1222 doses significantly raised spike-specific TCR breadth and depth over controls. Samples come after the peak T cell response, not at day 14. A mostly white British donor set with more females was recruited, and clonal diversity was possibly underestimated. Unmutated variant regions are reportedly targeted by nearly half of spike-specific TCRs.

Germline V CDR1 and CDR2: ENHRY, SYGVKD. V was cut by 6 bases and J by 4 bases, with 15 bases left in between. The CDR3 is 14 residues long. Libraries were prepared by immunoSEQ multiplex PCR; TCRdb keeps only in-frame clonotypes and omits some of them. The data contain tens of thousands of clones, around 80% of them singletons. In the case of this clone: What it binds is not known.

The TCR comes from an adult in good health. This specimen was peripheral blood, taken on day 0 of AZD1222 vaccination. J is TRBJ2-5 and V is TRBV10-3, with D unclear. For the CDR3, the DNA is TGTGCCATCAGACGGGCCTTAAATGGAGAGACCCAGTACTTC. This translates into CAIRRALNGETQYF.